Below, 8 T cell receptor beta chains from the same sample are listed, as sequenced in a study of graft-versus-host responses after intestinal transplantation. Some clones are missing from TCRdb's copy, which holds only in-frame ones; the method was immunoSEQ multiplex PCR. The sample has some 18,000 clones, almost 85% seen once; the top ten hold 1.9%. The source was PBMCs, collected 14 days after transplant. The origin of the receptors is a human patient who received an intestinal transplant, so some T cells may come from the graft donor.

The chain employs TRBV28 and TRBJ2-1, with D maybe TRBD2 (5 bases). CDR1 MDHEN and CDR2 SYDVKM come from the germline V gene. The CDR3 has 14 residues. V was pared by 5 bases and J by 10 bases, with 18 bases between. The CDR3 loop is CASSPPARDYEQFF. The CDR3, as DNA: TGTGCCAGCAGTCCCCCGGCCCGGGATTACGAGCAGTTCTTC.

This clone occurred a few times. The chain couples TRBV11-3 to TRBJ2-2; D might be TRBD2 (6 bases). This CDR3 is 15 amino acids long. Looked up from germline, CDR1 is SGHNT and CDR2 is YENEEA. Trimming shortened V by 4 bases and J by 5 bases, and 14 bases separated the two germline ends. DNA of the CDR3: TGTGCCAGCAGCTCCAAAACTAGCTCGACCGGGGAGCTGTTTTTT. Translation gives CASSSKTSSTGELFF.

This clone was seen only once. The genes are TRBV6-1 and TRBJ1-6, with D hard to call. The CDR3 loop spans 15 amino acids. Germline-derived CDR1 and CDR2 are MNHNS and SASEGT. The germline V and J ends were trimmed by 1 base and 4 bases, with 8 bases remaining between them. The CDR3 region has the DNA TGTGCCAGCAGTGAAGATGGGTCTTATAATTCACCCCTCCACTTT. The encoded protein is CASSEDGSYNSPLHF.

Only one count was recorded for this clone. The chain links TRBV7-3 to TRBJ2-3, with 10 bases aligning to TRBD2. This CDR3 has 16 residues. J lost 5 bases, V lost 1 base, and 6 bases had no gene match. Looked up from germline, CDR1 is SGHTA and CDR2 is FQGTGA. This chain's CDR3 is CASSLISGGAEDTQYF. CDR3 DNA sequence: TGTGCCAGCAGCTTAATAAGCGGGGGGGCCGAAGATACGCAGTATTTT.

The chain employs TRBV10-2 and TRBJ1-6, with D tentatively TRBD1 (5 bases). The CDR3 loop spans 15 amino acids. Trimming removed 8 bases at V and 8 bases at J, with 19 bases between. Per the germline V gene, CDR1 is WSHSY and CDR2 is SAAADI. For the CDR3, the DNA is TGCGCCAGCTGGGATCCGGGACTCCCATATTCACCCCTCCACTTT. It yields the protein CASWDPGLPYSPLHF.

The chain links TRBV6-4 to TRBJ2-1; 8 bases line up with TRBD2. V lost 4 bases, J lost 1 base, and 0 bases stayed unmatched. Per the germline V gene, CDR1 is MRHNA and CDR2 is SNTAGT. This CDR3 region has 14 residues. The CDR3 nucleotides read TGTGCCAGCAGTGCGGGGGGGTCCTACAATGAGCAGTTCTTC. Amino acid sequence: CASSAGGSYNEQFF.

The J gene is TRBJ2-5, the V gene TRBV20-1, with D tentatively TRBD1 (6 bases). Germline CDR1 is DFQATT and CDR2 is SNEGSKA (reference sequence). This CDR3 is 11 amino acids long. Trimming stripped 6 bases from V and 5 bases from J, with 10 bases between. The CDR3 spells CSASQGETQYF. As DNA, the CDR3 is TGCAGTGCGAGCCAGGGGGAGACCCAGTACTTC.

This sequence joins TRBV27 and TRBJ2-7; D unclear. The V end lost 3 bases, the J end lost 3 bases, and 6 bases lay between the germline ends. Germline CDR1 reads MNHEY; CDR2 reads SMNVEV (reference sequence). This CDR3 region has 12 residues. The CDR3 spells CASSLSCYEQYF. CDR3 DNA: TGTGCCAGCAGTTTGAGTTGCTACGAGCAGTACTTC.